These 17 T cell receptor beta chains were all obtained from the same sample, sequenced in a study of blood T cell repertoires in COVID-19. The data were produced by immunoSEQ multiplex PCR, yet TCRdb's version contains in-frame clones alone and is incomplete. This sample has around 200,000 clones; about 83% occur once, and the top ten carry 2.9%. Source material: peripheral blood. The source is a middle-aged man with active or convalescent COVID-19.

This chain joins TRBV2 and TRBJ1-2; the D gene is possibly TRBD1 (6 bases). This CDR3 is 15 amino acids long. V shed 7 bases and J shed 1 base, with 16 bases lying between them. Germline CDR1 SNHLY, CDR2 FYNNEI. CDR3 nucleotide sequence: TGTGCCAGCACCTCTCAGACAGGAAATAACTATGGCTACACCTTC. Amino acids: CASTSQTGNNYGYTF.

The chain is built from TRBV28 and TRBJ1-2; perhaps TRBD1 as D (5 bases). Trimming removed 5 bases from V and 0 bases from J, with 10 bases in between. Germline V gene sequence: CDR1 MDHEN, CDR2 SYDVKM. CDR3 length: 14 amino acids. The CDR3 loop reads CASSTYRTNYGYTF. In nucleotides, the CDR3 is TGTGCCAGCAGTACGTACAGGACTAACTATGGCTACACCTTC.

The rearrangement uses TRBV7-2 and TRBJ2-3, with 11 bases identical to TRBD2. The trim removed 5 bases at V and 2 bases at J, leaving 6 bases unmatched. Germline CDR1 is SGHTA and CDR2 is FQGNSA. CDR3 length: 16 residues. CDR3 protein: CASSQKLAGATDTQYF. The CDR3 DNA is TGTGCCAGCAGCCAGAAACTAGCGGGGGCCACAGATACGCAGTATTTT.

This rearrangement joins TRBV5-4 to TRBJ2-3, with D hard to call. The germline gives CDR1 SGHNT, CDR2 YYREEE (reference sequence). V was cut by 4 bases and J by 6 bases, with 15 bases left in between. The CDR3 is 14 residues long. The DNA of the CDR3 is TGTGCCAGCAGCCCCGGCCCGCCCGGGGATACGCAGTATTTT. Translation gives CASSPGPPGDTQYF. The variable domain in full, with the rest retrieved from reference TRBV5-4 and TRBJ2-3, is ETGVTQSPTHLIKTRGQQVTLRCSSQSGHNTVSWYQQALGQGPQFIFQYYREEENGRGNFPPRFSGLQFPNYSSELNVNALELDDSALYLCASSPGPPGDTQYFGPGTRLTVL.

This clone was counted a few times. The chain links TRBV27 to TRBJ1-1; D gene ambiguous. The CDR3 totals 14 residues. CDR1 is MNHEY and CDR2 is SMNVEV in the germline V gene (reference sequence). V lost 2 bases to trimming and J lost 4 bases, with 11 bases between them. CDR3 bases: TGTGCCAGCAGTTTAGCGAGGATCGCCACTGAAGCTTTCTTT. Protein product: CASSLARIATEAFF.

This chain uses TRBV5-4 with TRBJ1-3; D is ambiguous. Deletions cut 7 bases from V and 0 bases from J, with 17 bases between. Germline values: CDR1 SGHNT, CDR2 YYREEE (reference sequence). The CDR3 spans 16 residues. The CDR3 DNA sequence: TGTGCCAGCGTCACCCCGCCCGAGGACTCTGGAAACACCATATATTTT. It translates to CASVTPPEDSGNTIYF. Based on the CDR3 plus reference TRBV5-4 and TRBJ1-3, the full variable domain is ETGVTQSPTHLIKTRGQQVTLRCSSQSGHNTVSWYQQALGQGPQFIFQYYREEENGRGNFPPRFSGLQFPNYSSELNVNALELDDSALYLCASVTPPEDSGNTIYFGEGSWLTVV.

The V and J genes are TRBV10-3 and TRBJ1-2; D possibly corresponds to TRBD1 (6 bases). V gave up 1 base and J gave up 6 bases, with 9 bases separating them. Germline assignment: CDR1 ENHRY and CDR2 SYGVKD. CDR3 length: 13 residues. The CDR3 DNA reads TGTGCCATCAGTGAGTTACGGACAGATGGCTACACCTTC. The encoded protein is CAISELRTDGYTF.

The chain employs TRBV10-3 and TRBJ1-1; the D gene is possibly TRBD1 (6 bases). Germline loops: CDR1 ENHRY, CDR2 SYGVKD. This CDR3 is 14 amino acids long. The ends were cut back, 3 bases at V and 3 bases at J, with 11 bases in the middle. The CDR3 spells CAISDGGRDTEAFF. CDR3 coding DNA: TGTGCCATCAGTGACGGGGGGCGCGACACTGAAGCTTTCTTT.

The rearrangement links TRBV30 to TRBJ1-5; a weak D match, TRBD1 (5 bases). The germline V gene encodes CDR1 GTSNPN and CDR2 SVGIG (reference sequence). CDR3 length equals 13 residues. Deletions cut 7 bases from V and 4 bases from J, with 14 bases between. CDR3 in DNA: TGTGCCTTCAGGGTACCAGGGAATCAGCCCCAGCATTTT. Protein sequence: CAFRVPGNQPQHF.

The chain carries TRBV25-1 and TRBJ2-1, with 11 bases lining up with TRBD2. Germline CDR1 and CDR2: MGHDK and SYGVNS. The length of the CDR3 is 13 residues. V gave up 7 bases and J gave up 5 bases; unmatched junction bases: 1. CDR3 sequence reads: CASTLAGDNEQFF. The CDR3 DNA sequence: TGTGCCAGCACACTAGCGGGAGACAATGAGCAGTTCTTC.

V usage is TRBV7-9 and J usage is TRBJ2-3, with 10 bases aligning to TRBD1. CDR3 size: 16 residues. Trimming took 5 bases from V and 3 from J; bases not matched to a gene: 8. Germline V lookup: CDR1 SEHNR, CDR2 FQNEAQ (reference sequence). The CDR3 spells CASSRGTGVVTDTQYF. The CDR3 DNA sequence: TGTGCCAGCAGCCGAGGGACAGGGGTCGTAACAGATACGCAGTATTTT.

This clone turned up a few times. The chain combines TRBV30 with TRBJ2-2; TRBD2 might be the D (5 bases). The CDR3 is 15 residues long. V lost 3 bases, J lost 5 bases, and 16 bases lay in between. The germline V gene has CDR1 GTSNPN and CDR2 SVGIG (reference sequence). The CDR3 spells CAWSPGPEGTGELFF. CDR3 DNA: TGTGCCTGGAGCCCAGGACCCGAGGGAACCGGGGAGCTGTTTTTT.

In the case of this clone: This specimen includes other DNA sequences encoding the same CDR3. The chain joins TRBV15 to TRBJ1-5; D is uncertain. The CDR3 totals 16 residues. Trimming removed 0 bases from V and 4 bases from J, with 13 bases in between. From germline, CDR1 is LNHNV and CDR2 YYDKDF (reference sequence). Written as DNA, the CDR3 is TGTGCCACCAGCAGAGAGGGCGGCGGAGGGAATCAGCCCCAGCATTTT. Its translation: CATSREGGGGNQPQHF.

The chain combines TRBV14 with TRBJ1-4; the D gene is possibly TRBD1 (6 bases). V was pared by 3 bases and J by 7 bases, with 9 bases between. The germline V gene encodes CDR1 SGHDN and CDR2 FVKESK. The CDR3 consists of 13 residues. The CDR3 sequence is CASSQFRGEKLFF. The CDR3 DNA reads as TGTGCCAGCAGCCAGTTCAGGGGTGAAAAACTGTTTTTT.

V and J are TRBV30 and TRBJ1-1, with a tentative D call TRBD1 (5 bases). V was cut by 5 bases and J by 1 base, with 17 bases left in between. In germline, CDR1 is GTSNPN, CDR2 SVGIG (reference sequence). The CDR3 totals 15 residues. CDR3 sequence reads: CAWHGGGLRNTEAFF. The CDR3, as DNA: TGTGCCTGGCACGGGGGGGGACTAAGGAACACTGAAGCTTTCTTT. Full variable domain (outside the CDR3, taken from reference TRBV30 and TRBJ1-1): SQTIHQWPATLVQPVGSPLSLECTVEGTSNPNLYWYRQAAGRGLQLLFYSVGIGQISSEVPQNLSASRPQDRQFILSSKKLLLSDSGFYLCAWHGGGLRNTEAFFGQGTRLTVV.

This clone was detected only once. This chain uses TRBV10-3 with TRBJ2-2; 8 bases align to TRBD2. After removal of 10 bases from V and 7 bases from J, the junction contained 5 bases not matched to a gene. The CDR3 extends over 12 amino acids. Germline assignment: CDR1 ENHRY and CDR2 SYGVKD. The CDR3 nucleotides read TGTGCCAGCGGACTAGCCGGCGGGGAGCTGTTTTTT. This encodes CASGLAGGELFF.

The CDR3 reads CASSIDRGANTEAFF. The CDR3 coding sequence is TGTGCCAGTAGTATAGATCGAGGAGCTAACACTGAAGCTTTCTTT. The chain links TRBV19 to TRBJ1-1; no firm D call. The CDR3 extends over 15 amino acids. Trimming shortened V by 0 bases and J by 2 bases, and 10 bases separated the two germline ends. CDR1 and CDR2 from the germline V gene are LNHDA and SQIVND (reference sequence).